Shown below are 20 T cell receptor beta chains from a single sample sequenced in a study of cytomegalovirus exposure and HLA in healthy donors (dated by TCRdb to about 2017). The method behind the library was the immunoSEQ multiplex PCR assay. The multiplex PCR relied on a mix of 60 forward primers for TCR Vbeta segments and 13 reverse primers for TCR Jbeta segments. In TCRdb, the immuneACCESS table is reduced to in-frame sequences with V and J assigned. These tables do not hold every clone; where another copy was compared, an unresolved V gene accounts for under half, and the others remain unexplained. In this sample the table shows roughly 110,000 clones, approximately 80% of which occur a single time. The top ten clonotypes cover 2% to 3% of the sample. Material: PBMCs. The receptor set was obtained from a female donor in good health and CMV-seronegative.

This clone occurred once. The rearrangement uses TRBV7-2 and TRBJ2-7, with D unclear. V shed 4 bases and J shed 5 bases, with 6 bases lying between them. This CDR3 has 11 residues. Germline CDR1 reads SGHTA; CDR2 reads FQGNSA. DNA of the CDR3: TGTGCCAGCAGCTATTCGGACGAGCAGTACTTC. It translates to CASSYSDEQYF.

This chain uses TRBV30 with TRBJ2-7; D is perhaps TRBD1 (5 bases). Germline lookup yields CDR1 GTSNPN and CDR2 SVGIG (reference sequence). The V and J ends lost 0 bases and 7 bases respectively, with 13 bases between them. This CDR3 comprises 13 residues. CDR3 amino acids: CAWSVSHPGEQYF. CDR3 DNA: TGTGCCTGGAGTGTGTCCCACCCAGGGGAGCAGTACTTC.

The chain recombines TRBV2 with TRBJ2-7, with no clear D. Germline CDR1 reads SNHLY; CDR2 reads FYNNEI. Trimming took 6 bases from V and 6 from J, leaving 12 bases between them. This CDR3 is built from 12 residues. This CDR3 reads CASSPGSVEQYF. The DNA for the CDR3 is TGTGCCAGCAGCCCCGGTTCGGTCGAGCAGTACTTC.

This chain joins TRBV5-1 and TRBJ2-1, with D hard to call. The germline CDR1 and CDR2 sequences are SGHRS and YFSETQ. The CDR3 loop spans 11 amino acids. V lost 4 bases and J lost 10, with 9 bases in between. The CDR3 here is CASSADTEQFF. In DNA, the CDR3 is TGCGCCAGCAGCGCTGACACCGAGCAGTTCTTC.

The CDR3: CASSSDRGYTGELFF. Written as DNA, the CDR3 is TGTGCCAGCAGCTCGGACAGGGGGTACACCGGGGAGCTGTTTTTT. V usage is TRBV11-2 and J usage is TRBJ2-2; 10 positions match TRBD1. CDR1 and CDR2 (germline): SGHAT, FQNNGV. Trimming took 4 bases from V and 3 from J; bases not matched to a gene: 2. CDR3 length: 15 residues.

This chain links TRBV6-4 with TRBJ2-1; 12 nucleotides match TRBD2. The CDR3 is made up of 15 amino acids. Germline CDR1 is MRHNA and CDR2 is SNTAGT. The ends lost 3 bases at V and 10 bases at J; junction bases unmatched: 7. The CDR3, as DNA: TGTGCCAGCAGTGAAAGGACTAGCGGGGCCCACGAGCAGTTCTTC. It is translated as CASSERTSGAHEQFF.

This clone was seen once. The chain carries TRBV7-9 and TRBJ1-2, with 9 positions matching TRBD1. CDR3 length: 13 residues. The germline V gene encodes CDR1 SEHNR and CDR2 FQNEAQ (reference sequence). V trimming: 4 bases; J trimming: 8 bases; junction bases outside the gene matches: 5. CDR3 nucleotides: TGTGCCAGCAGCTACGGACAGGGGTACGGCTACACCTTC. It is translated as CASSYGQGYGYTF.

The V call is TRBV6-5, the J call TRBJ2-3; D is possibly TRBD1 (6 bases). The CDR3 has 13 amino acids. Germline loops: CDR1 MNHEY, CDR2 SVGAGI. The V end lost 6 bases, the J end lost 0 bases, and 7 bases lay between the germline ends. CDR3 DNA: TGTGCCAGCAGGGACAGAAGCACAGATACGCAGTATTTT. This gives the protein CASRDRSTDTQYF.

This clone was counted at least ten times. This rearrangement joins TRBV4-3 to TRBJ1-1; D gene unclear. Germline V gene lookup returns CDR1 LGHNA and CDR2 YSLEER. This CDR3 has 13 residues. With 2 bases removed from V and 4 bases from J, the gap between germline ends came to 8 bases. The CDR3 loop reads CASSQIRGTEAFF. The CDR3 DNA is TGCGCCAGCAGCCAAATACGGGGCACTGAAGCTTTCTTT.

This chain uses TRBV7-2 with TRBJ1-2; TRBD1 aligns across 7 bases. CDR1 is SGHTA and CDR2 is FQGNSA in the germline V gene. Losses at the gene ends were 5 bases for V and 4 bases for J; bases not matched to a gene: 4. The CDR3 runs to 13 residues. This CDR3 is CASSIDRVYGYTF. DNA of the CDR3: TGTGCCAGCAGCATAGACAGGGTCTATGGCTACACCTTC.

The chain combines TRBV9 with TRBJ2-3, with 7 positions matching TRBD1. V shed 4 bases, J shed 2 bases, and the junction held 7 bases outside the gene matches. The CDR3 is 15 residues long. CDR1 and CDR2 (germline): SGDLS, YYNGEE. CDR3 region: CASSFWTGLTDTQYF. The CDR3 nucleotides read TGTGCCAGCAGCTTTTGGACAGGACTCACAGATACGCAGTATTTT.

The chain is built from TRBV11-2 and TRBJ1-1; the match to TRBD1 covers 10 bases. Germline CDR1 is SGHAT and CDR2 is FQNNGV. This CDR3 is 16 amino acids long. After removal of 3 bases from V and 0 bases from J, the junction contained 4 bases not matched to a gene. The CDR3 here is CASSFRQGALNTEAFF. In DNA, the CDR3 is TGTGCCAGCAGCTTCCGACAGGGGGCCTTGAACACTGAAGCTTTCTTT.

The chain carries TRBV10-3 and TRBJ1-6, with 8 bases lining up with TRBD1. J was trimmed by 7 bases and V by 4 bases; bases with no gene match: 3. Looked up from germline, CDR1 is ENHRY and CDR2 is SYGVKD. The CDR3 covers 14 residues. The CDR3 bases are TGTGCCATCAGTGTGGACAGGGTCAATTCACCCCTCCACTTT. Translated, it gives CAISVDRVNSPLHF.

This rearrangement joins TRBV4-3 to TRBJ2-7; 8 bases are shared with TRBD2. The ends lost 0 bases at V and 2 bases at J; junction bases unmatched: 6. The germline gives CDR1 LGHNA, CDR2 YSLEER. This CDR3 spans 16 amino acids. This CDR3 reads CASSQDSGGRTYEQYF. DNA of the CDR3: TGCGCCAGCAGCCAAGATTCGGGGGGGAGAACCTACGAGCAGTACTTC.

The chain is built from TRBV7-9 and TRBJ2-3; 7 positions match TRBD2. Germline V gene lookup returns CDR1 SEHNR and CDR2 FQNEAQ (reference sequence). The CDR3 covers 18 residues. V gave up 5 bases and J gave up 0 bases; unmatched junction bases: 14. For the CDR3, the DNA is TGTGCCAGCAGCGGGTTGGCGGGGGAAATCCCTAGCACAGATACGCAGTATTTT. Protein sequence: CASSGLAGEIPSTDTQYF.

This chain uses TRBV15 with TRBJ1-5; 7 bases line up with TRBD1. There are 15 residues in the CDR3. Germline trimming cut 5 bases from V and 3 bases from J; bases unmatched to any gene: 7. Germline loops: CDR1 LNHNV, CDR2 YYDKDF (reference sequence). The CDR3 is CATSLTGDANQPQHF. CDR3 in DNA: TGTGCCACCAGCCTTACAGGGGATGCCAATCAGCCCCAGCATTTT.

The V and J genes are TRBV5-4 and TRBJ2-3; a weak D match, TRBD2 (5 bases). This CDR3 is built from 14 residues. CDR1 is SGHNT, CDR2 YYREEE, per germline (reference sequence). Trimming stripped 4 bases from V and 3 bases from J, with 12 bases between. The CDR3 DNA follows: TGTGCCAGCAGCCCCGGGGTACAGACAGATACGCAGTATTTT. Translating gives CASSPGVQTDTQYF.

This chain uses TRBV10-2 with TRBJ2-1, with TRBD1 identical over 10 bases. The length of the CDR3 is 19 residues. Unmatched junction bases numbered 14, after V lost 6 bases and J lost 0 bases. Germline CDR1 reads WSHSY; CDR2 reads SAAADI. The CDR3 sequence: CASSGSTGGDFSSYNEQFF. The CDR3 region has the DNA TGCGCCAGCAGCGGCTCGACAGGGGGCGATTTCAGCTCCTACAATGAGCAGTTCTTC.

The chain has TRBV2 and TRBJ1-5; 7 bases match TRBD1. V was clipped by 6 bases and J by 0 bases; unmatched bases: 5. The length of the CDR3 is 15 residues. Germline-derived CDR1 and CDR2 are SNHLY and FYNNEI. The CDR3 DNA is TGTGCCAGCAGGCCAGGGGGAAATAGCAATCAGCCCCAGCATTTT. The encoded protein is CASRPGGNSNQPQHF.

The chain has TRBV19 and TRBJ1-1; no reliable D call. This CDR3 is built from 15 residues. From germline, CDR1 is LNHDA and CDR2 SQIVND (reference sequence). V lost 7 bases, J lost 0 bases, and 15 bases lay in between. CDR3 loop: CASKSRADLNTEAFF. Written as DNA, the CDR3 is TGTGCCAGTAAATCGAGGGCGGATTTGAACACTGAAGCTTTCTTT.